This T cell receptor (beta chain) was sequenced for a study of blood T cell repertoires in COVID-19. Looking at the study overall: T cells, B-cell-depleted T cells, or PBMCs provided the cDNA or gDNA that served as material.

Original handling: By means of reference gene primer amplification, nucleated cell counts were estimated. Data came from immunoSEQ multiplex PCR; TCRdb stores just in-frame clones and leaves some out. D and trimming were read from the DNA, whereas the V and J calls and clone size are those reported in that table. The sample has about 370,000 clones; about 89% are singletons. There are 12 residues in the CDR3. The V end lost 1 base, the J end lost 4 bases, and 5 bases lay between the germline ends. The germline V gene has CDR1 SQVTM and CDR2 ANQGSEA. Adults between roughly 18 and 95 years of age took part from 24 US areas.

The sequencing sample was made of PBMCs or T cells enriched from blood (not recorded which). The sequence came from a woman aged 40 to 55 who had been exposed to COVID-19. V is TRBV29-1 and J is TRBJ2-1; unclear D gene. The CDR3 sequence: CSVEGLYNEQFF. The CDR3, as DNA: TGCAGCGTTGAAGGACTGTACAATGAGCAGTTCTTC.